Listed below are T cell receptor beta chains from one sample, sequenced in a study of Tregs in tolerant kidney transplant recipients. TCRdb's copy holds only in-frame clones and misses some; the assay was immunoSEQ multiplex PCR. This sample has 75,000 to 80,000 clones, with around 90% found just once. Sequenced material: Tregs from blood, taken before the transplant. The receptor source for this set is a human donor who received a combined kidney and bone marrow transplant. Each CDR3 is given with its conserved first and last residue. A D gene is named only where the DNA matches it firmly. Size is stated for part of the rows, as once, few or many counts, or as a class when the clone is expanded.

j_call,v_call,d_call,clone_size,cdr3_aa,cdr3_nt
TRBJ2-7,TRBV5-1,-,-,CASSFTRDGSYEQYF,TGCGCCAGCAGCTTTACCCGGGACGGATCCTACGAGCAGTACTTC
TRBJ2-7,TRBV29-1,-,-,CSVGFFDEQYF,TGCAGCGTTGGGTTTTTCGACGAGCAGTACTTC
TRBJ1-2,TRBV11-2,-,-,CASSLDGPRNYGYTF,TGTGCCAGCAGCTTAGATGGGCCAAGGAACTATGGCTACACCTTC
TRBJ2-1,TRBV7-2,TRBD2,-,CASSLAVLAGAGSYNEQFF,TGTGCCAGCAGCTTAGCGGTCCTAGCGGGAGCGGGATCCTACAATGAGCAGTTCTTC
TRBJ1-6,TRBV7-2,-,-,CASSSSVGTSPLHF,TGTGCCAGCAGCTCGTCTGTAGGGACTTCGCCCCTCCACTTT
TRBJ1-5,TRBV19,-,few,CASSPQGNQPQHF,TGTGCCAGTAGCCCTCAGGGGAATCAGCCCCAGCATTTT
TRBJ2-1,TRBV4-1,TRBD2,-,CASSQDQGLAGGERNEQFF,TGCGCCAGCAGCCAAGATCAGGGACTAGCGGGAGGGGAAAGGAATGAGCAGTTCTTC
TRBJ2-7,TRBV9,-,-,CASSVAYGTTYEQYF,TGTGCCAGCAGCGTAGCTTACGGGACCACCTACGAGCAGTACTTC
TRBJ2-3,TRBV4-1,-,-,CASSDRGGGTDTQYF,TGCGCCAGCAGCGACCGGGGAGGAGGCACAGATACGCAGTATTTT
TRBJ1-5,TRBV19,-,-,CASSTSGADSNQPQHF,TGTGCCAGTAGTACCTCAGGGGCTGATAGCAATCAGCCCCAGCATTTT
TRBJ2-7,TRBV5-4,-,-,CASSRGTIYEQYF,TGTGCCAGCAGCCGGGGGACAATCTACGAGCAGTACTTC
TRBJ2-7,TRBV7-9,-,-,CASSISGYEQYF,TGTGCCAGCAGCATTTCGGGGTACGAGCAGTACTTC
TRBJ1-1,TRBV7-3,TRBD1,-,CASSRDRNTEAFF,TGTGCCAGCAGCCGGGACAGGAACACTGAAGCTTTCTTT
TRBJ2-5,TRBV30,-,-,CAWSRSQETQYF,TGTGCCTGGAGCCGGTCCCAAGAGACCCAGTACTTC
TRBJ2-7,TRBV5-4,TRBD2,-,CASSQGLDASYEQYF,TGTGCCAGCAGCCAGGGACTAGACGCGTCGTACGAGCAGTACTTC